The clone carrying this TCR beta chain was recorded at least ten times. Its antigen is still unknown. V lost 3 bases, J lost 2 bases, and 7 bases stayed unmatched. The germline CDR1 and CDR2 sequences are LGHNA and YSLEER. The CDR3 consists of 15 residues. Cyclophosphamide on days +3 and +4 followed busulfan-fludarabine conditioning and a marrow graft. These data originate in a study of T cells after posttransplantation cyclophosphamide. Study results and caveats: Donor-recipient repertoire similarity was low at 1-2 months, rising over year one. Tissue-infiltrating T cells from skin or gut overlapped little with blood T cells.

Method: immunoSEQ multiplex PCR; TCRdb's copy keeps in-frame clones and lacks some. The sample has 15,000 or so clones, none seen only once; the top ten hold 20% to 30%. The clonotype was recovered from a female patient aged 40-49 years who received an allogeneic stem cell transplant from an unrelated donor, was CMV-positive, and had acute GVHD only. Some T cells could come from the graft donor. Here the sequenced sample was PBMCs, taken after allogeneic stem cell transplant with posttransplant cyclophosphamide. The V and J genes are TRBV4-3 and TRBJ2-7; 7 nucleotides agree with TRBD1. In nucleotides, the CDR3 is TGCGCCAGCAGCCATTCCGGACAGGCAACCTACGAGCAGTACGTC. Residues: CASSHSGQATYEQYV.